This T cell receptor (beta chain) appears in the sequencing data of a study of blood T cell repertoires in COVID-19. Per germline, CDR1 LGHDT and CDR2 YNNKEL (reference sequence). Deletions cut 2 bases from V and 8 bases from J, with 9 bases between. CDR3 length: 13 amino acids. Here immunoSEQ multiplex PCR was the method, and the copy in TCRdb shows in-frame clones only, minus some. This table holds over 130,000 clones, 60% to 85% found once. Sequenced material: peripheral blood. The chain joins TRBV3-1 (or the pseudogene TRBV3-2) to TRBJ2-2; D perhaps matches TRBD1 (6 bases). This clonotype was sampled from a man aged 50 to 60 with acute or convalescent COVID-19. CDR3 sequence: CASSQIRGGELFF. DNA of the CDR3: TGTGCCAGCAGCCAAATCAGGGGTGGGGAGCTGTTTTTT.